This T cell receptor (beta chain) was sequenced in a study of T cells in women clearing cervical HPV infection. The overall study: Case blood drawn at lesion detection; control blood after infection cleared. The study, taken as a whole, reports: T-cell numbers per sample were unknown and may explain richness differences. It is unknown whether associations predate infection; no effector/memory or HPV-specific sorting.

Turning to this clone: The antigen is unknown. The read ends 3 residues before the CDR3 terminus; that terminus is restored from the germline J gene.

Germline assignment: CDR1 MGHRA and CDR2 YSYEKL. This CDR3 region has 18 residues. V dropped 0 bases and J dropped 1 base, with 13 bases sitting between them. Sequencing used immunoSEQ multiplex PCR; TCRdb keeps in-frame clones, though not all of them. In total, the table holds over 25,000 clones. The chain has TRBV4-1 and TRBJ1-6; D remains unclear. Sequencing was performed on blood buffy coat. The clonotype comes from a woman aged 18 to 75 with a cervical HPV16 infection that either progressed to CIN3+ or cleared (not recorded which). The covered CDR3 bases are TGCGCCAGCAGCCAAGAGCGTCTCGGTAAATCCTATAATTCACCC. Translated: CASSQERLGKSYNSP. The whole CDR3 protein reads CASSQERLGKSYNSPLHF.